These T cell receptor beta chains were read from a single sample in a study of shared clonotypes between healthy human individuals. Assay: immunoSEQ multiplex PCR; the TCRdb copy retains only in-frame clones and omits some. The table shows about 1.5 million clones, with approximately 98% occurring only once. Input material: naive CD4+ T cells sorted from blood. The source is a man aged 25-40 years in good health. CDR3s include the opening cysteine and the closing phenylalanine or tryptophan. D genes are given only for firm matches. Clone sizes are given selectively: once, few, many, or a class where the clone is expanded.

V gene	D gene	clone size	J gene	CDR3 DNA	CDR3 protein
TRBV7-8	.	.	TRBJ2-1	TGTGCCAGCAGCTTAGTCTTCCGGACAGACCCTTACAATGAGCAGTTCTTC	CASSLVFRTDPYNEQFF
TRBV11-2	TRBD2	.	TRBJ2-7	TGTGCCAGCAGCTTTACGACTAGCGGGAACGTAGTGTACGAGCAGTACTTC	CASSFTTSGNVVYEQYF
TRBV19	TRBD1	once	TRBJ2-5	TGTGCCAGTAGGGTCAGGGGGCGGGAGACCCAGTACTTC	CASRVRGRETQYF
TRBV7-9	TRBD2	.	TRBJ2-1	TGTGCCAGCAGCCGACTAGCGGGAGATGTCGATGAGCAGTTCTTC	CASSRLAGDVDEQFF
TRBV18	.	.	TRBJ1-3	TGTGCCAGCTCACCACAGATCTCTGGAAACACCATATATTTT	CASSPQISGNTIYF
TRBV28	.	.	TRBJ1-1	TGTGCCAGCACCGCCCCCAGTTTCCTAGCTTTCTTT	CASTAPSFLAFF
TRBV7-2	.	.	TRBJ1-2	TGTGCCAGCAGCCCAGGGGCCTCGAACAACTATGGCTACACCTTC	CASSPGASNNYGYTF
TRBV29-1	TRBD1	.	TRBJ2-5	TGCAGCATGAGACAGGGTAACCTCGAGATGGCCCAGTACTTC	CSMRQGNLEMAQYF
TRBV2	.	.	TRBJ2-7	TGTGCCACCGACAGGACGGACTCCTACGAGCAGTACTTC	CATDRTDSYEQYF
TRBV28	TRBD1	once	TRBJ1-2	TGTGCCAGCAGTCCGCTTCCCGGGACAGGGTCCAATTATGGCTACACCTTC	CASSPLPGTGSNYGYTF
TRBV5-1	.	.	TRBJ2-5	TGCGCCAGCAGCTCGTGGAAGGGGGTCATGATGGCAGAAGAGACCCAGTACTTC	CASSSWKGVMMAEETQYF
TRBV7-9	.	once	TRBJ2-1	TGTGCCAGCAGCTTAGGGGGTCTGAGTGGGGTATACAATGAGCAGTTCTTC	CASSLGGLSGVYNEQFF
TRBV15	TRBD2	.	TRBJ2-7	TGTGCCACCAGCAGACCAGGACTAGCAGTCTACGAGCAGTACTTC	CATSRPGLAVYEQYF
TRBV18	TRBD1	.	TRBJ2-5	TGTGCCAGCTCACTGGACAGGGGTCAAGAGACCCAGTACTTC	CASSLDRGQETQYF
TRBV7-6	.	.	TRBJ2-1	TGTGCCAGCAGCTTAATGTCGAGCTCCTACAATGAGCAGTTCTTC	CASSLMSSSYNEQFF
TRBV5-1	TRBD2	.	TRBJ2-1	TGCGCCAGCAGCATTAGCGGGGTCTCCTACAATGAGCAGTTCTTC	CASSISGVSYNEQFF
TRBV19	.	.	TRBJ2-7	TGTGCCAGTAGTATAGATCCGGGACTTCCGAAACCCTACGAGCAGTACTTC	CASSIDPGLPKPYEQYF
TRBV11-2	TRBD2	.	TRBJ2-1	TGTGCCAGCAGCCCCACTAGCGGGATAGGTGAGCAGTTCTTC	CASSPTSGIGEQFF
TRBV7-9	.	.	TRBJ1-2	TGTGCCAGCAGCTTAGTGGGCAGGGAAGGTGGCTACACCTTC	CASSLVGREGGYTF
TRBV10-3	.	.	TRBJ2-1	TGTGCCATCAGCCGTCGGCTGAACAATGAGCAGTTCTTC	CAISRRLNNEQFF
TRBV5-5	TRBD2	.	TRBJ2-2	TGTGCCAGCAGCTTGCCTAGCGGGAGGGTCACCGGGGAGCTGTTTTTT	CASSLPSGRVTGELFF
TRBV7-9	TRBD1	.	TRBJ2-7	TGTGCCAGCAGCTTAGGCGACTATCGACAGGGCGAGCAGTACTTC	CASSLGDYRQGEQYF
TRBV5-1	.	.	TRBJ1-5	TGCGCCAGCAGTTTAGGAGGGGGCAATCAGCCCCAGCATTTT	CASSLGGGNQPQHF
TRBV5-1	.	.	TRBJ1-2	TGCGCCAGCAGTCCGGACCAGGGAGTCTATGGCTACACCTTC	CASSPDQGVYGYTF
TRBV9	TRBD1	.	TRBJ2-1	TGTGCCAGCAGCGTAGAGGGACAGGGCCACAATGAGCAGTTCTTC	CASSVEGQGHNEQFF
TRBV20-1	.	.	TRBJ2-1	TGCAGTGCTCCCTCTAGGGAGCAGTTCTTC	CSAPSREQFF
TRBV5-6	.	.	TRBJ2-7	TGTGCCAGCAGCTCCAGAGACGAGCAGTACTTC	CASSSRDEQYF
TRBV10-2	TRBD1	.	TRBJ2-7	TGCGCCAGCAGCCCCGGGACAGGTATTTCTAGCGAGCAGTACTTC	CASSPGTGISSEQYF
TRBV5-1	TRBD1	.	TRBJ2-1	TGCGCCAGCAGCGCAGTGACAGGGAACAATGAGCAGTTCTTC	CASSAVTGNNEQFF
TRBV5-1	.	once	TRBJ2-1	TGCGCCAGCAGCTTGTTTCGGATAGCTTACAATGAGCAGTTCTTC	CASSLFRIAYNEQFF
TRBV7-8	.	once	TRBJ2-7	TGTGCCAGCAGCGCTGGGGGGCGGGGTTCCTACGAGCAGTACTTC	CASSAGGRGSYEQYF
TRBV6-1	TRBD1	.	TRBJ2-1	TGTGCCAGCAGTGAAAGTAGCTCGACAGGGGTTAGGGATGAGCAGTTCTTC	CASSESSSTGVRDEQFF
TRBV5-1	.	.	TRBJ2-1	TGCGCCAGCAGCTTGAGGCCGGGACCTAACAATGAGCAGTTCTTC	CASSLRPGPNNEQFF
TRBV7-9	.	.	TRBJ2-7	TGTGCCAGCAGCTTAGATCAGGCTCCTCTCCTTTTC	CASSLDQAPLLF
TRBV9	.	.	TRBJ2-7	TGTGCCAGCAGCTACAGGACGGGCTCCTACGAGCAGTACTTC	CASSYRTGSYEQYF
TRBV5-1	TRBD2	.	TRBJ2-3	TGCGCCAGCAGCTTGGATGGGACTAGCGGGACCGCTCCGTATTTT	CASSLDGTSGTAPYF
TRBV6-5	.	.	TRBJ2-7	TGTGCCAGCAGTTACTCGACCTTGGCTAGCGACTCCGAGCAGTACTTC	CASSYSTLASDSEQYF
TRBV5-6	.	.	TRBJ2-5	TGTGCCAGCAGCTTGCGGTTTTCACTCACAATACCCAAAGAGACCCAGTACTTC	CASSLRFSLTIPKETQYF
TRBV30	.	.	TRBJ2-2	TGTGCCTGGAGGTCAGCAAGGGGCGGGGAGCTGTTTTTT	CAWRSARGGELFF
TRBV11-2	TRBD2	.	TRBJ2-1	TGTGCCAGCAGCCGACTAGCGGGACTCGGCCTATACAATGAGCAGTTCTTC	CASSRLAGLGLYNEQFF
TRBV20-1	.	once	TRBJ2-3	TGCAGTGCTACCTCTGGAGATACGCAGTATTTT	CSATSGDTQYF
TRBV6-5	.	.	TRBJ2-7	TGTGCCAGCAGAGCACCGGGACACTCCTACGAGCAGTACTTC	CASRAPGHSYEQYF
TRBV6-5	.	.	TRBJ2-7	TGTGCCAGCAGTTATGTGGACACCCGAGAAGACGAGCAGTACTTC	CASSYVDTREDEQYF
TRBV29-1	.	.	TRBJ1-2	TGCAGCGTTGCCTGGACAGCCTATGGCTACACCTTC	CSVAWTAYGYTF
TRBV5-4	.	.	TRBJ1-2	TGTGCCAGCAGCCCCGTTGGAGGGGTACGCTATGGCTACACCTTC	CASSPVGGVRYGYTF
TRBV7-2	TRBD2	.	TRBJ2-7	TGTGCCAGCAGCTTTGCGGGAGGTTCTACCTCCTACGAGCAGTACTTC	CASSFAGGSTSYEQYF
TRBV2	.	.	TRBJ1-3	TGTGCCAGCAGGAGGGGCAACTCTGGAAACACCATATATTTT	CASRRGNSGNTIYF
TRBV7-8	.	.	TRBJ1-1	TGTGCCAGCAGCTTAGTAGGGGCGCTGAGCACTGAAGCTTTCTTT	CASSLVGALSTEAFF
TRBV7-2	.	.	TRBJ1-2	TGTGCCAGCAGCCCCACAGGGAATGGCTACACCTTC	CASSPTGNGYTF
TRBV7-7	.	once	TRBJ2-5	TGTGCTAGCAGCCCACGGCAGGAAGAGACCCAGCACTTC	CASSPRQEETQHF
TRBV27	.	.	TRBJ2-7	TGTGCCAGCAGTCCGGGGGACAAGATATACTACGAGCAGTACTTC	CASSPGDKIYYEQYF
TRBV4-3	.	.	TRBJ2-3	TGCGCCAGCAGCCAAGGGGGGGTTAGTACAGATACGCAGTATTTT	CASSQGGVSTDTQYF
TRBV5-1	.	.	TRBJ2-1	TGCGCCAGCAGCCAACCGGGCTCTACTCTCAATGAGCAGTTCTTC	CASSQPGSTLNEQFF
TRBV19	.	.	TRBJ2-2	TGTGCCAGTAGTATCCTCCACGGGGAGCTGTTTTTT	CASSILHGELFF